One and the same sample provided the 27 T cell receptor beta chains below, sequenced in a study of T cells in Graves' hyperthyroidism and ophthalmopathy (dated by TCRdb to about 2019). Receptor amplification or capture employed multiplex PCR. Instrument used: Illumina HiSeq 2000. The TCR beta CDR3 regions were amplified from RNA transcripts. For the first round of RT-PCR on the TCR CDR3, the HTBI primer set was used together with the Qiagen OneStep RT-PCR kit. TCRdb ran its own pipeline on the public reads, namely fastp trimming at Q25 and MiXCR clone calling, and kept in-frame beta chains. Each record represents a unique CDR3 protein, reported with the most common genes and DNA among its rows. A total of some 570,000 distinct CDR3 sequences appear in this sample, approximately 17% of them only once. The top ten clonotypes cover 17% of the sample. Sequenced: blood. These receptor sequences come from a woman aged 18-29 years with Graves' ophthalmopathy.

This clonotype was detected only a few times. The chain recombines TRBV18 with TRBJ2-1, with TRBD2 as a possible D gene (6 bases). This CDR3 is 16 amino acids long. V was cut by 3 bases and J by 10 bases, with 22 bases left in between. From germline, CDR1 is KGHSH and CDR2 LQKENI. The CDR3 is CASSPVILARGKEQFF. The CDR3 DNA sequence: TGTGCCAGCTCACCTGTCATACTAGCCCGGGGGAAGGAGCAGTTCTTC.

This clonotype occurred many times. This chain uses TRBV6-2 or TRBV6-3 with TRBJ2-3, with TRBD1 matching over 8 bases. The CDR3 totals 14 residues. V was clipped by 0 bases and J by 4 bases; unmatched bases: 0. Germline V gene data show CDR1 as MNHEY and CDR2 as SVGEGT. This CDR3 reads CASSYSTGADTQYF. The CDR3 region has the DNA TGTGCCAGCAGTTACTCGACAGGGGCAGATACGCAGTATTTT.

J is TRBJ2-7 and V is TRBV7-9, with 14 bases aligning to TRBD2. The CDR3 sequence is 19 residues long. With 0 bases clipped from V and 5 bases from J, the junction kept 12 bases outside the gene matches. From germline, CDR1 is SEHNR and CDR2 FQNEAQ (reference sequence). In DNA form, the CDR3 reads TGTGCCAGCAGCTTAGCCCCCCTGACTAGCGGGGGGGCTGTCCACGAGCAGTACTTC. Translated, it gives CASSLAPLTSGGAVHEQYF.

This clonotype was found many times. The chain combines TRBV7-2 with TRBJ1-1, with D hard to call. CDR3 length: 14 amino acids. Deletions cut 1 base from V and 2 bases from J, with 8 bases between. Germline values: CDR1 SGHTA, CDR2 FQGNSA. This CDR3 is CASSLEFRNTEAFF. CDR3 sequence (DNA): TGTGCCAGCAGCTTAGAGTTCCGAAACACTGAAGCTTTCTTT. Full variable domain (remainder filled in from reference TRBV7-2 and TRBJ1-1): GAGVSQSPSNKVTEKGKDVELRCDPISGHTALYWYRQSLGQGLEFLIYFQGNSAPDKSGLPSDRFSAERTGGSVSTLTIQRTQQEDSAVYLCASSLEFRNTEAFFGQGTRLTVV.

The table lists this clonotype with many counts. The genes are TRBV25-1 and TRBJ2-5; 7 nucleotides agree with TRBD1. Trimming at V came to 1 base and at J to 5 bases, leaving 10 bases not matched to a gene. The CDR3 covers 16 residues. The germline V gene has CDR1 MGHDK and CDR2 SYGVNS. The CDR3 DNA is TGTGCCAGCAGTGAATCAGAGCAGGGGGTCAGGGAGACCCAGTACTTC. It yields the protein CASSESEQGVRETQYF.

This clonotype has a count of ten or more. The chain links TRBV7-8 to TRBJ2-7, with no clear D. CDR3 length equals 13 residues. V lost 5 bases, J lost 1 base, and 9 bases lay in between. CDR1 and CDR2 from the germline V gene are SGHVS and FQNEAQ. The CDR3 reads CASSDAHSYEQYF. Here the CDR3 DNA reads TGTGCCAGCAGCGACGCCCATTCCTACGAGCAGTACTTC. Together with reference TRBV7-8 and TRBJ2-7, the CDR3 gives the full variable domain: GAGVSQSPRYKVAKRGQDVALRCDPISGHVSLFWYQQALGQGPEFLTYFQNEAQLDKSGLPSDRFFAERPEGSVSTLKIQRTQQEDSAVYLCASSDAHSYEQYFGPGTRLTVT.

This rearrangement joins TRBV10-3 to TRBJ2-5; 7 nucleotides match TRBD2. The germline CDR1 and CDR2 sequences are ENHRY and SYGVKD. The CDR3 contains 14 residues. With V trimmed by 10 bases and J by 0 bases, 8 bases remained unmatched. The CDR3 loop reads CATYGGTYQETQYF. DNA for the CDR3: TGTGCCACCTACGGGGGGACGTACCAAGAGACCCAGTACTTC.

On this clonotype: Possible read error: a much larger clone is one base away. The chain recombines TRBV12-3 or TRBV12-4 with TRBJ1-5; TRBD1 is a possible D gene (6 bases). The V end was cut by 6 bases, the J end by 4 bases, with 13 bases between. There are 14 residues in the CDR3. The CDR3 bases are TGTGCCAGCAGACGACAGGATGGGAATCAGCCCCAGCATTTT. Translation: CASRRQDGNQPQHF.

This clonotype was found many times. The chain links TRBV15 to TRBJ1-2; TRBD1 aligns across 7 bases. The CDR3 length is 14 residues. The J segment lost 2 bases and the V segment lost 6 bases, leaving 6 bases of the junction unmatched. Looked up from germline, CDR1 is LNHNV and CDR2 is YYDKDF (reference sequence). CDR3 protein: CATRTGESNYGYTF. CDR3 in DNA: TGTGCCACCAGAACAGGGGAGTCAAACTATGGCTACACCTTC.

The rearrangement joins TRBV5-1 to TRBJ2-3, with D maybe TRBD1 (5 bases). The V gene lost 0 bases and the J gene lost 2 bases, with 13 bases spanning the gap. Germline CDR1 SGHRS, CDR2 YFSETQ. The CDR3 extends over 16 amino acids. The CDR3, as DNA: TGCGCCAGCAGCTTGGAAGGCAGGGAATACACAGATACGCAGTATTTT. Encoded protein: CASSLEGREYTDTQYF.

This clonotype was counted at least ten times. This rearrangement joins TRBV10-3 to TRBJ2-5, with 7 bases matching TRBD1. Germline V gene data show CDR1 as ENHRY and CDR2 as SYGVKD. Unmatched junction bases numbered 6, after V lost 3 bases and J lost 5 bases. This CDR3 is built from 14 residues. The CDR3 DNA sequence: TGTGCCATCAGTGACGGGCAGGGGGACGAGACCCAGTACTTC. Its translation is CAISDGQGDETQYF.

This clonotype was counted only a few times. The chain has TRBV20-1 and TRBJ2-2; 13 nucleotides match TRBD2. The CDR3 runs to 17 residues. With 5 bases clipped from V and 6 bases from J, the junction kept 12 bases outside the gene matches. Per the germline V gene, CDR1 is DFQATT and CDR2 is SNEGSKA (reference sequence). The CDR3 bases are TGCAGTGCTCCTAACCCACGACTAGCGGGAGGACCCGGGGAGCTGTTTTTT. Its translation: CSAPNPRLAGGPGELFF.

This clonotype came up once. The chain links TRBV28 to TRBJ1-2; 10 positions match TRBD1. The CDR3 loop spans 17 amino acids. Germline lookup yields CDR1 MDHEN and CDR2 SYDVKM. V was clipped by 5 bases and J by 8 bases; unmatched bases: 17. The CDR3 DNA follows: TGTGCCAGCAGTCCCCCAGAGGGCCGGGACAGGGGAGGGGGCTACACCTTC. Its protein product is CASSPPEGRDRGGGYTF.

This clonotype has a count of ten or more. This sequence joins TRBV7-2 and TRBJ2-1; D unresolved. The CDR3 has 15 amino acids. Trimming took off 1 base at V and 3 bases at J, with 10 bases between the two ends. Germline CDR1 and CDR2: SGHTA and FQGNSA. This CDR3 reads CASSLDATSYNEQFF. The DNA for the CDR3 is TGTGCCAGCAGCTTAGATGCGACAAGCTACAATGAGCAGTTCTTC. Full variable domain (missing parts from reference TRBV7-2 and TRBJ2-1): GAGVSQSPSNKVTEKGKDVELRCDPISGHTALYWYRQSLGQGLEFLIYFQGNSAPDKSGLPSDRFSAERTGGSVSTLTIQRTQQEDSAVYLCASSLDATSYNEQFFGPGTRLTVL.

The table lists this clonotype with a few counts. This sequence joins TRBV7-2 and TRBJ2-7, with 10 bases lining up with TRBD1. With 5 bases clipped from V and 0 bases from J, the junction kept 4 bases outside the gene matches. Germline V gives CDR1 SGHTA, CDR2 FQGNSA. This CDR3 region has 15 residues. In DNA form, the CDR3 reads TGTGCCAGCAGCACCTGGACAGGGGGCTCCTACGAGCAGTACTTC. Translation: CASSTWTGGSYEQYF. The variable domain in full, completed from reference TRBV7-2 and TRBJ2-7, reads GAGVSQSPSNKVTEKGKDVELRCDPISGHTALYWYRQSLGQGLEFLIYFQGNSAPDKSGLPSDRFSAERTGGSVSTLTIQRTQQEDSAVYLCASSTWTGGSYEQYFGPGTRLTVT.

The rearrangement joins TRBV7-3 to TRBJ1-3; 7 positions match TRBD1. The CDR3 is 16 amino acids. After removal of 1 base from V and 0 bases from J, the junction contained 3 bases not matched to a gene. The germline gives CDR1 SGHTA, CDR2 FQGTGA. The CDR3 nucleotides are TGTGCCAGCAGCTTAATGGGGACAGCCTCTGGAAACACCATATATTTT. Its translation is CASSLMGTASGNTIYF.

This clonotype was recorded at least ten times. V gene TRBV7-2 combines with J gene TRBJ2-5; 8 nucleotides line up with TRBD1. Germline V CDR1 and CDR2: SGHTA, FQGNSA. Losses at the gene ends were 5 bases for V and 0 bases for J; bases not matched to a gene: 5. CDR3 length: 15 amino acids. The CDR3 here is CASSPGDRYQETQYF. CDR3 coding DNA: TGTGCCAGCAGCCCCGGGGACAGGTACCAAGAGACCCAGTACTTC.

The rearrangement joins TRBV7-2 to TRBJ1-4; D remains ambiguous. V lost 5 bases and J lost 7, with 17 bases in between. The CDR3 extends over 15 amino acids. Germline-derived CDR1 and CDR2 are SGHTA and FQGNSA. This CDR3 is CASSLLTLNSEKLFF. The CDR3 DNA follows: TGTGCCAGCAGCCTCCTGACACTTAATTCTGAAAAACTGTTTTTT. The entire variable domain, with the rest obtained from reference TRBV7-2 and TRBJ1-4, is as follows: GAGVSQSPSNKVTEKGKDVELRCDPISGHTALYWYRQSLGQGLEFLIYFQGNSAPDKSGLPSDRFSAERTGGSVSTLTIQRTQQEDSAVYLCASSLLTLNSEKLFFGSGTQLSVL.

This clonotype showed up many times. The V call is TRBV6-1, the J call TRBJ2-7, with 8 nucleotides matching TRBD1. V was pared by 0 bases and J by 0 bases, with 4 bases of the junction left unmatched. The CDR3 spans 16 residues. CDR1 is MNHNS, CDR2 SASEGT, per germline. For the CDR3, the DNA is TGTGCCAGCAGTGAAGCCCCCGGGACAGGCTCCTACGAGCAGTACTTC. Amino acids: CASSEAPGTGSYEQYF.

This clonotype appeared a single time. V is TRBV2 and J is TRBJ1-4, with a possible D match to TRBD1 (6 bases). Germline V CDR1 and CDR2: SNHLY, FYNNEI. The CDR3 has 17 amino acids. Trimming cost V 3 bases and J 5 bases, with 19 bases left between them. This CDR3 is CASSDTNDGGANEKLFF. Written as DNA, the CDR3 is TGTGCCAGCAGTGACACAAACGACGGGGGGGCAAATGAAAAACTGTTTTTT.

In its sample, this clonotype was seen many times. The genes are TRBV7-8 and TRBJ1-1; D unresolved. The CDR3 spans 13 residues. Germline V gene data show CDR1 as SGHVS and CDR2 as FQNEAQ. Trimming shortened V by 1 base and J by 4 bases, and 7 bases separated the two germline ends. In DNA, the CDR3 is TGTGCCAGCAGCTTAGTGTTAAGCACTGAAGCTTTCTTT. This gives the protein CASSLVLSTEAFF.

For this clonotype: Germline and junction disagree at one end, which may indicate a read error. This chain links TRBV18 with TRBJ2-7; D possibly corresponds to TRBD2 (6 bases). From germline, CDR1 is KGHSH and CDR2 LQKENI. The CDR3 contains 15 residues. The DNA for the CDR3 is TGTGCCAGCACACCACCTCCGGACTACTCCTACGAGCAGTACTTC. Translating gives CASTPPPDYSYEQYF. The whole variable domain, filled in from reference TRBV18 and TRBJ2-7, reads NAGVMQNPRHLVRRRGQEARLRCSPMKGHSHVYWYRQLPEEGLKFMVYLQKENIIDESGMPKERFSAEFPKEGPSILRIQQVVRGDSAAYFCASTPPPDYSYEQYFGPGTRLTVT.

This clonotype was recorded many times. The chain employs TRBV6-1 and TRBJ1-1, with a tentative D call TRBD1 (5 bases). V was pared by 11 bases and J by 0 bases, with 13 bases between. Germline assignment: CDR1 MNHNS and CDR2 SASEGT. This CDR3 has 13 residues. In DNA form, the CDR3 reads TGTGCCGCCCTCGGGACGGTGAACACTGAAGCTTTCTTT. Translated, it gives CAALGTVNTEAFF.

Concerning this clonotype: At one of its ends the junction is not consistent with the germline gene, which may arise from a read error. The chain has TRBV28 and TRBJ2-3; D might be TRBD2 (7 bases). Germline values: CDR1 MDHEN, CDR2 SYDVKM. CDR3 length equals 10 residues. In DNA, the CDR3 is TGCGGGGGGCTCACAGATACGCAGTATTTT. This gives the protein CGGLTDTQYF.

A few counts support this clonotype. The rearrangement uses TRBV9 and TRBJ1-4; possible D gene TRBD1, 5 bases. Germline V gene lookup returns CDR1 SGDLS and CDR2 YYNGEE. With 2 bases removed from V and 6 bases from J, the gap between germline ends came to 11 bases. The CDR3 runs to 14 residues. This CDR3 reads CASSVGDGHEKLFF. The CDR3 DNA reads TGTGCCAGCAGCGTTGGGGACGGCCATGAAAAACTGTTTTTT.

There are many counts of this clonotype. The rearrangement links TRBV2 to TRBJ1-5; D gene ambiguous. The CDR3 is 13 amino acids. Looked up from germline, CDR1 is SNHLY and CDR2 is FYNNEI. The V end was cut by 6 bases, the J end by 2 bases, with 8 bases between. CDR3: CASSGEGNQPQHF. The CDR3 nucleotides read TGTGCCAGCAGCGGGGAGGGCAATCAGCCCCAGCATTTT.

This clonotype was recorded a few times. The genes are TRBV6-1 and TRBJ2-1; 9 bases are shared with TRBD2. The CDR3 length is 15 residues. V shed 4 bases, J shed 2 bases, and the junction held 3 bases outside the gene matches. From germline, CDR1 is MNHNS and CDR2 SASEGT. The CDR3 region is CASSAAGGTYNEQFF. CDR3 coding DNA: TGTGCCAGCAGTGCAGCGGGAGGCACCTACAATGAGCAGTTCTTC.